This TCR beta chain was profiled in a study of blood T cell repertoires in COVID-19. On the study more broadly: Some COVID-19 samples were acute and others convalescent; all came from the United States, Italy and Spain. Sources were T cells, B-cell-depleted T cells, or PBMCs; the material itself was cDNA or gDNA.

Germline V lookup: CDR1 LNHDA, CDR2 SQIVND (reference sequence). The ends were cut back, 3 bases at V and 5 bases at J, with 10 bases in the middle. The CDR3 spans 13 residues. In the original analysis: For nucleated cells, counts were estimated from reference gene primer amplification. The protocol was immunoSEQ multiplex PCR, while the TCRdb copy is restricted to in-frame clones and leaves out a portion. That table is the source of V, J and clone size, and D and trimming were worked out from the DNA. The data contain some 190,000 clones, roughly 86% of them singletons. This TCR was recovered from a woman in her seventies with active or convalescent COVID-19. The rearrangement links TRBV19 to TRBJ2-5; D is possibly TRBD1 (5 bases). The sequencing sample was made of peripheral blood. The CDR3 sequence: CASSMARAETQYF. For the CDR3, the DNA is TGTGCCAGTAGTATGGCCAGGGCGGAGACCCAGTACTTC.